Following are 18 T cell receptor beta chains from one sample sequenced in a study of patients and donors after allogeneic stem cell transplantation. TCRdb re-analysed the RT-PCR reads in MiXCR, keeping a single row per CDR3 protein. The sample holds 800,000 to 1,000,000 distinct CDR3 sequences, roughly 18% seen once. The material sequenced was blood, either unsorted or a sorted T cell fraction (not recorded which). The source is a human donor who was either an allogeneic HSCT recipient or a stem cell or donor lymphocyte infusion donor (not recorded which). It is not recorded whose cells these are; they may come from a transplant donor.

The gene calls are TRBV6-5 and TRBJ1-2; no clear D gene. The CDR3 is made up of 13 amino acids. The germline gives CDR1 MNHEY, CDR2 SVGAGI. Trimming removed 3 bases at V and 4 bases at J, with 9 bases between. The CDR3 protein is CASSYSVFYGYTF. CDR3 DNA sequence: TGTGCCAGCAGTTATTCGGTATTCTATGGCTACACCTTC.

V gene TRBV7-3 combines with J gene TRBJ2-7; 9 bases agree with TRBD2. Germline CDR1 is SGHTA and CDR2 is FQGTGA. The length of the CDR3 is 15 residues. Germline trimming cut 0 bases from V and 7 bases from J; bases unmatched to any gene: 7. Here the CDR3 reads CASSLTPRGGGEQYF. The DNA for the CDR3 is TGTGCCAGCAGCTTAACCCCGCGGGGGGGCGGGGAGCAGTACTTC.

In its sample, this clonotype was seen a few times. This chain uses TRBV4-1 with TRBJ1-1, with a tentative D call TRBD1 (5 bases). V was clipped by 0 bases and J by 3 bases, with 11 bases between them. Germline V gene data show CDR1 as MGHRA and CDR2 as YSYEKL. The CDR3 is made up of 15 amino acids. The CDR3 DNA reads as TGCGCCAGCAGCCAAGACGGGACTTTTTACACTGAAGCTTTCTTT. Protein product: CASSQDGTFYTEAFF.

A few counts support this clonotype. This chain uses TRBV7-3 with TRBJ1-6; TRBD1 might be the D (6 bases). In germline, CDR1 is SGHTA, CDR2 FQGTGA. Trimming cost V 5 bases and J 7 bases, with 15 bases left between them. This CDR3 has 15 residues. This CDR3 reads CASSAQGSGNSPLHF. The CDR3 nucleotides read TGTGCCAGCAGCGCCCAGGGGTCGGGCAATTCACCCCTCCACTTT.

This chain connects TRBV7-2 to TRBJ2-2, with D tentatively TRBD2 (7 bases). This CDR3 region has 16 residues. CDR1 is SGHTA, CDR2 FQGNSA, per germline. The germline V and J ends were trimmed by 2 bases and 0 bases, with 10 bases remaining between them. The CDR3 here is CASSLFGGPNTGELFF. The CDR3 DNA follows: TGTGCCAGCAGCTTATTCGGGGGGCCGAACACCGGGGAGCTGTTTTTT.

V gene TRBV7-6 combines with J gene TRBJ1-6; D unresolved. Deletions cut 1 base from V and 5 bases from J, with 9 bases between. The CDR3 runs to 15 residues. Germline V lookup: CDR1 SGHVS, CDR2 FNYEAQ. The CDR3 reads CASSLDRMDNSPLHF. CDR3 bases: TGTGCCAGCAGCTTAGACCGTATGGATAATTCACCCCTCCACTTT.

The rearrangement joins TRBV12-3 or TRBV12-4 to TRBJ1-2; TRBD1 matches 8 bases. The CDR3 covers 16 residues. V lost 3 bases to trimming and J lost 1 base; unmatched junction nucleotides: 7. In DNA form, the CDR3 reads TGTGCCAGCAGTTTTGGACAGGGTCCATTTAACTATGGCTACACCTTC. Residues: CASSFGQGPFNYGYTF.

The chain links TRBV5-1 to TRBJ1-2; D remains ambiguous. Germline values: CDR1 SGHRS, CDR2 YFSETQ. CDR3 length: 15 residues. Trimming left V 0 bases short and J 4 bases short, with 13 bases between. The CDR3 nucleotides are TGCGCCAGCAGCTTGGGGGCGGCTCTGGGCTATGGCTACACCTTC. This sequence encodes CASSLGAALGYGYTF.

The CDR3 DNA is TGTGCCAGCAGTTCCCCGACAGGCCAACTTTTTGAGGCCACCGGGGAGCTGTTTTTT. The encoded protein is CASSSPTGQLFEATGELFF. The chain employs TRBV6-5 and TRBJ2-2; TRBD1 might be the D (6 bases). With 4 bases removed from V and 4 bases from J, the gap between germline ends came to 25 bases. The CDR3 runs 19 residues. In germline, CDR1 is MNHEY, CDR2 SVGAGI.

This clonotype was seen more than once but under ten times. The genes are TRBV6-1 and TRBJ1-5, with D perhaps matching TRBD1 (6 bases). Trimming took off 2 bases at V and 1 base at J, with 12 bases between the two ends. Germline values: CDR1 MNHNS, CDR2 SASEGT. The CDR3 is made up of 16 amino acids. CDR3 in DNA: TGTGCCAGCAGTGAACCGGGACATCGAAGCAATCAGCCCCAGCATTTT. Its protein product is CASSEPGHRSNQPQHF.

This chain uses TRBV7-9 with TRBJ2-1; 8 positions agree with TRBD2. J was trimmed by 2 bases and V by 5 bases; bases with no gene match: 11. Germline CDR1 and CDR2: SEHNR and FQNEAQ (reference sequence). This CDR3 is 17 amino acids long. The CDR3 loop reads CASSPKGVTSAYNEQFF. As DNA, the CDR3 is TGTGCCAGCAGCCCCAAGGGTGTGACTAGCGCCTACAATGAGCAGTTCTTC.

This clonotype showed up just a few times. V and J are TRBV5-1 and TRBJ1-2; D is undetermined. Looked up from germline, CDR1 is SGHRS and CDR2 is YFSETQ. The ends were cut back, 2 bases at V and 0 bases at J, with 11 bases in the middle. The CDR3 spans 15 residues. The CDR3 bases are TGCGCCAGCAGCTTAGGACGGACCGCTAACTATGGCTACACCTTC. Its translation is CASSLGRTANYGYTF. Using reference TRBV5-1 and TRBJ1-2 for the parts outside the CDR3, the full variable domain is KAGVTQTPRYLIKTRGQQVTLSCSPISGHRSVSWYQQTPGQGLQFLFEYFSETQRNKGNFPGRFSGRQFSNSRSEMNVSTLELGDSALYLCASSLGRTANYGYTFGSGTRLTVV.

In this sample, this clonotype turned up a few times. The chain uses TRBV6-1 and TRBJ2-3; tentatively, D is TRBD2 (6 bases). The CDR3 is 14 amino acids. From germline, CDR1 is MNHNS and CDR2 SASEGT. Trimming removed 8 bases at V and 4 bases at J, with 16 bases between. The CDR3 loop is CASQHSGRSDTQYF. CDR3 DNA: TGTGCCAGCCAACATTCCGGGAGATCAGATACGCAGTATTTT.

V gene TRBV7-2 combines with J gene TRBJ1-5, with D perhaps matching TRBD1 (5 bases). Germline V gene lookup returns CDR1 SGHTA and CDR2 FQGNSA. The CDR3 runs 13 residues. Deletions cut 5 bases from V and 6 bases from J, with 11 bases between. The CDR3 loop reads CASSRDSGQPQHF. The CDR3 DNA follows: TGTGCCAGCAGCCGGGACTCGGGTCAGCCCCAGCATTTT.

This clonotype was seen a few times. V usage is TRBV24-1 and J usage is TRBJ2-7; D is perhaps TRBD2 (6 bases). CDR1 is KGHDR and CDR2 is SFDVKD in the germline V gene. V dropped 3 bases and J dropped 3 bases, with 11 bases sitting between them. This CDR3 comprises 14 residues. The CDR3 sequence is CATSDPTSVYEQYF. CDR3 coding DNA: TGTGCCACCAGTGATCCGACTAGTGTCTACGAGCAGTACTTC.

The chain uses TRBV30 and TRBJ1-1, with 10 bases matching TRBD1. The ends lost 3 bases at V and 7 bases at J; junction bases unmatched: 11. Germline loops: CDR1 GTSNPN, CDR2 SVGIG (reference sequence). The CDR3 loop spans 15 amino acids. The CDR3 DNA is TGTGCCTGGAGGCGAGACAGGGGGCGAGCGGGTGAAGCTTTCTTT. Its translation is CAWRRDRGRAGEAFF.

This clonotype was observed a handful of times. The rearrangement joins TRBV24-1 to TRBJ2-1; 11 bases are a match to TRBD2. CDR1 and CDR2 from the germline V gene are KGHDR and SFDVKD. The J segment lost 2 bases and the V segment lost 5 bases, leaving 10 bases of the junction unmatched. This CDR3 has 18 residues. The CDR3 spells CATSAVGLAGGAYNEQFF. The CDR3 nucleotides are TGTGCCACCAGTGCCGTAGGTCTAGCGGGGGGAGCCTACAATGAGCAGTTCTTC.

V usage is TRBV11-2 and J usage is TRBJ2-3; 10 bases are shared with TRBD1. Germline V gene lookup returns CDR1 SGHAT and CDR2 FQNNGV. CDR3 length equals 16 residues. Losses at the gene ends were 5 bases for V and 3 bases for J; bases not matched to a gene: 8. CDR3 region: CASSRATGGDTDTQYF. CDR3 bases: TGTGCCAGCAGCCGAGCGACAGGGGGCGATACAGATACGCAGTATTTT.